The rows below give T cell receptor beta chains drawn from one sample of a study of T cells after yellow fever vaccination. TCRdb processed the 5' RACE reads anew with MiXCR; each CDR3 protein has one entry. Of fewer than 450,000 distinct CDR3 sequences in the sample, roughly 4.3% were seen once. Sequences were derived from PBMCs, sampled 5 days after the yellow fever booster vaccination. All receptors derive from a man aged 18 to 29 who received the YFV17D yellow fever vaccine. CDR3s include the opening cysteine and the closing phenylalanine or tryptophan. D genes are given only for firm matches. The size entry is marked missing in some rows and otherwise reads once, few, many or a size class.

abundance: few; j_gene: TRBJ1-6; d_gene: TRBD1; len: 15; v_gene: TRBV5-6; CDR3nt: TGTGCCAGCAGCTGGGGGACAGGGCGGAATTCACCCCTCCACTTT; CDR3aa: CASSWGTGRNSPLHF
abundance: many; j_gene: TRBJ2-6; d_gene: TRBD2; len: 19; v_gene: TRBV7-9; CDR3nt: TGTGCCAGCAGCTTCTTAGTCGGGAGGACCTCCTCTGGGGCCAACGTCCTGACTTTC; CDR3aa: CASSFLVGRTSSGANVLTF
abundance: -; j_gene: TRBJ2-7; d_gene: -; len: 15; v_gene: TRBV7-8; CDR3nt: TGTGCCAGCAGCTTAGCTCCAGCCACCGGATACGAGCAGTACTTC; CDR3aa: CASSLAPATGYEQYF
abundance: few; j_gene: TRBJ2-3; d_gene: -; len: 13; v_gene: TRBV4-1; CDR3nt: TGCGCCAGCAGACCGGTTAGCGTAGATACGCAGTATTTT; CDR3aa: CASRPVSVDTQYF
abundance: many; j_gene: TRBJ2-2; d_gene: -; len: 15; v_gene: TRBV7-7; CDR3nt: TGTGCCAGCAGCCCGACAGGCGGAAACACCGGGGAGCTGTTTTTT; CDR3aa: CASSPTGGNTGELFF
abundance: few; j_gene: TRBJ1-1; d_gene: -; len: 13; v_gene: TRBV6-1; CDR3nt: TGTGCCAGCGCCAGGGGCCCACTGATGGGAGCTTTCTTT; CDR3aa: CASARGPLMGAFF
abundance: -; j_gene: TRBJ2-1; d_gene: TRBD2; len: 16; v_gene: TRBV7-3; CDR3nt: TGTGCCAGCAGCTCCCTAGCGGGGGGGCAATACAATGAGCAGTTCTTC; CDR3aa: CASSSLAGGQYNEQFF
abundance: few; j_gene: TRBJ1-2; d_gene: -; len: 12; v_gene: TRBV5-1; CDR3nt: TGCGCCAGCAGCCCAATGAACTATGGCTACACCTTC; CDR3aa: CASSPMNYGYTF
abundance: -; j_gene: TRBJ2-5; d_gene: -; len: 15; v_gene: TRBV20-1; CDR3nt: TGCAGTGCCATTCGGGGGGCAGGGGGAAGGGAGACCCAGTACTTC; CDR3aa: CSAIRGAGGRETQYF
abundance: -; j_gene: TRBJ2-3; d_gene: TRBD2; len: 14; v_gene: TRBV29-1; CDR3nt: TGCAGCGTTGAAGCTAGCGGGGGGACAGATACGCAGTATTTT; CDR3aa: CSVEASGGTDTQYF
abundance: few; j_gene: TRBJ2-5; d_gene: TRBD1; len: 15; v_gene: TRBV7-9; CDR3nt: TGTGCCAGCAGCCCCTGGGACAGGGGGCAAGAGACCCAGTACTTC; CDR3aa: CASSPWDRGQETQYF
abundance: few; j_gene: TRBJ2-2; d_gene: TRBD2; len: 16; v_gene: TRBV27; CDR3nt: TGTGCCAGCAGCACACTCCTCGGGAGGGGAGCCGGGGAGCTGTTTTTT; CDR3aa: CASSTLLGRGAGELFF
abundance: few; j_gene: TRBJ2-6; d_gene: -; len: 14; v_gene: TRBV7-9; CDR3nt: TGTGCTCCGGCCCGGTTCTCTGGGGCCAACGTCCTGACTTTC; CDR3aa: CAPARFSGANVLTF
abundance: many; j_gene: TRBJ1-6; d_gene: TRBD1; len: 15; v_gene: TRBV7-9; CDR3nt: TGTGCCAGCAGCTCAGCCGACAGGGGGCTGACACCCCTCCACTTT; CDR3aa: CASSSADRGLTPLHF
abundance: -; j_gene: TRBJ2-5; d_gene: -; len: 13; v_gene: TRBV29-1; CDR3nt: TGCAGTCACGCCCAGGGCAACGGAGAGACCCAGTACTTC; CDR3aa: CSHAQGNGETQYF
abundance: few; j_gene: TRBJ2-2; d_gene: -; len: 15; v_gene: TRBV24-1; CDR3nt: TGTGCCACCAGTGACCCGGGGGTGAGCACCGGGGAGCTGTTTTTT; CDR3aa: CATSDPGVSTGELFF
abundance: -; j_gene: TRBJ1-2; d_gene: -; len: 13; v_gene: TRBV7-2; CDR3nt: TGTGCCAGCACCCCCCAGAAGCGGCTTGGCTACACCTTC; CDR3aa: CASTPQKRLGYTF
abundance: -; j_gene: TRBJ1-6; d_gene: -; len: 15; v_gene: TRBV27; CDR3nt: TGTGCCAGCAGTCTCGGACACGGATATCGTTCACCCCTCCACTTT; CDR3aa: CASSLGHGYRSPLHF
abundance: many; j_gene: TRBJ1-3; d_gene: -; len: 11; v_gene: TRBV12-3/TRBV12-4; CDR3nt: TGTGCCAGCAGTTTTGGAAACACCATATATTTT; CDR3aa: CASSFGNTIYF
abundance: few; j_gene: TRBJ2-2; d_gene: -; len: 15; v_gene: TRBV6-1; CDR3nt: TGTGCCAGCACCATTATCCGGACCCGGGCCGGGGAGCTGTTTTTT; CDR3aa: CASTIIRTRAGELFF
abundance: many; j_gene: TRBJ2-1; d_gene: TRBD2; len: 12; v_gene: TRBV20-1; CDR3nt: TGCAGTGCTAGACCGGGACTAAATGAGCAGTTCTTC; CDR3aa: CSARPGLNEQFF
abundance: -; j_gene: TRBJ2-7; d_gene: TRBD2; len: 13; v_gene: TRBV9; CDR3nt: TGTGCCAGCAGCCCCCTTCCCGGGGGGGGCCAGTACTTC; CDR3aa: CASSPLPGGGQYF
abundance: many; j_gene: TRBJ2-3; d_gene: TRBD1; len: 14; v_gene: TRBV24-1; CDR3nt: TGTGCCACCAGCTCGACAGGGGGCACAGATACGCAGTATTTT; CDR3aa: CATSSTGGTDTQYF
abundance: many; j_gene: TRBJ2-5; d_gene: -; len: 11; v_gene: TRBV7-6; CDR3nt: TGTGCCAGCAGCTTAGATCTCTCCCAGTACTTC; CDR3aa: CASSLDLSQYF
abundance: few; j_gene: TRBJ2-5; d_gene: TRBD2; len: 19; v_gene: TRBV5-1; CDR3nt: TGCGCCAGCAGCTTGGGGCGGGGGGCCCCCTTCCAGGACCAAGAGACCCAGTACTTC; CDR3aa: CASSLGRGAPFQDQETQYF
abundance: -; j_gene: TRBJ1-1; d_gene: -; len: 14; v_gene: TRBV7-9; CDR3nt: TGTGCCAGCAACGAGGGTGTCAGGAACACTGAAGCTTTCTTT; CDR3aa: CASNEGVRNTEAFF
abundance: few; j_gene: TRBJ1-1; d_gene: TRBD1; len: 16; v_gene: TRBV4-3; CDR3nt: TGCGCCAGCAGCCAAGAGGCTCAGGGGGCGAACACTGAAGCTTTCTTT; CDR3aa: CASSQEAQGANTEAFF
abundance: -; j_gene: TRBJ2-4; d_gene: TRBD2; len: 13; v_gene: TRBV20-1; CDR3nt: TGCAGTGCGGCGGGAGCCCTGAAAAACATTCAGTACTTC; CDR3aa: CSAAGALKNIQYF
abundance: many; j_gene: TRBJ1-2; d_gene: -; len: 15; v_gene: TRBV7-9; CDR3nt: TGTGCCAGCAGCTTCCGCTCGGACCGAGAGAAGGGCTACACCTTC; CDR3aa: CASSFRSDREKGYTF
abundance: few; j_gene: TRBJ2-3; d_gene: -; len: 13; v_gene: TRBV29-1; CDR3nt: TGCAGCGCCACGGGGAGTCGGGCAGATACGCAGTATTTT; CDR3aa: CSATGSRADTQYF
abundance: -; j_gene: TRBJ2-2; d_gene: -; len: 15; v_gene: TRBV18; CDR3nt: TGTGCCAGCTCACCACAGGGGACGAACACCGGGGAGCTGTTTTTT; CDR3aa: CASSPQGTNTGELFF
abundance: few; j_gene: TRBJ2-7; d_gene: TRBD1; len: 12; v_gene: TRBV5-1; CDR3nt: TGCGCCAGCAGATGGACAGGGGCCGAGCAGTACTTC; CDR3aa: CASRWTGAEQYF
abundance: few; j_gene: TRBJ1-1; d_gene: -; len: 15; v_gene: TRBV5-1; CDR3nt: TGCGCCAGCAGCTTGGCACAGACAATCGGCACTGAAGCTTTCTTT; CDR3aa: CASSLAQTIGTEAFF
abundance: few; j_gene: TRBJ1-3; d_gene: -; len: 15; v_gene: TRBV9; CDR3nt: TGTGCCAGCAGCGTGGGACAAGACCCTGGAAACACCATATATTTT; CDR3aa: CASSVGQDPGNTIYF
abundance: few; j_gene: TRBJ1-6; d_gene: -; len: 13; v_gene: TRBV7-9; CDR3nt: TGTGCCAGCAGCCGCCTCGGTAATTCACCCCTCCACTTT; CDR3aa: CASSRLGNSPLHF
abundance: -; j_gene: TRBJ1-2; d_gene: TRBD1; len: 13; v_gene: TRBV10-3; CDR3nt: TGTGCCATCAGTGATCCAGGGGGCTATGGCTACACCTTC; CDR3aa: CAISDPGGYGYTF
abundance: many; j_gene: TRBJ1-1; d_gene: -; len: 12; v_gene: TRBV3-1; CDR3nt: TGTGCCAGCAGCCTTACAGCCACTGAAGCTTTCTTT; CDR3aa: CASSLTATEAFF
abundance: many; j_gene: TRBJ1-4; d_gene: TRBD1; len: 15; v_gene: TRBV5-1; CDR3nt: TGCGCCAGCAGCTTGGCCGGGACAGGGAGTGAAAAACTGTTTTTT; CDR3aa: CASSLAGTGSEKLFF
abundance: many; j_gene: TRBJ1-2; d_gene: TRBD1; len: 14; v_gene: TRBV5-1; CDR3nt: TGCGCCAGCATGGAGCCAGGGGGATTCTATGGCTACACCTTC; CDR3aa: CASMEPGGFYGYTF
abundance: few; j_gene: TRBJ1-5; d_gene: -; len: 16; v_gene: TRBV12-3/TRBV12-4; CDR3nt: TGTGCCAGCAGTCGAACATCAGGGGAGAACAATCAGCCCCAGCATTTT; CDR3aa: CASSRTSGENNQPQHF
abundance: many; j_gene: TRBJ2-3; d_gene: TRBD2; len: 16; v_gene: TRBV7-9; CDR3nt: TGTGCCAGCAGCTCGAGGACTAGCGAGGGCACAGATACGCAGTATTTT; CDR3aa: CASSSRTSEGTDTQYF
abundance: -; j_gene: TRBJ1-1; d_gene: TRBD1; len: 15; v_gene: TRBV7-9; CDR3nt: TGTGCCAGCAGCCCACCGGACAGGGAGAGCCCTGAAGCTTTCTTT; CDR3aa: CASSPPDRESPEAFF
abundance: few; j_gene: TRBJ1-2; d_gene: -; len: 13; v_gene: TRBV12-3/TRBV12-4; CDR3nt: TGTGCCAGCAGTTTAGACAGGATGGGAGGCTACACCTTC; CDR3aa: CASSLDRMGGYTF
abundance: many; j_gene: TRBJ1-1; d_gene: TRBD1; len: 15; v_gene: TRBV5-1; CDR3nt: TGCGCCAGCAGTTGGACAGGGCGGCCCCCCCTTGAAGCTTTCTTT; CDR3aa: CASSWTGRPPLEAFF
abundance: few; j_gene: TRBJ1-6; d_gene: -; len: 15; v_gene: TRBV4-2; CDR3nt: TGTGCCAGCAGCCAAGATGCGGACAGCAAATCACCCCTCCACTTT; CDR3aa: CASSQDADSKSPLHF
abundance: few; j_gene: TRBJ2-3; d_gene: -; len: 16; v_gene: TRBV5-1; CDR3nt: TGCGCCAGCAGCCTCGGACACGAAACTAGCACAGATACGCAGTATTTT; CDR3aa: CASSLGHETSTDTQYF